These T cell receptor beta chains were read from a single sample in a study of shared clonotypes between healthy human individuals. The repertoire was sequenced with immunoSEQ multiplex PCR; TCRdb's copy has only in-frame clones and lacks some. The table lists a few hundred thousand clones, approximately 97% of them singletons. Sequenced: naive CD4+ T cells sorted from blood. The receptor source for this set is a woman between 25 and 40 years old in good health. Both conserved end residues are part of each CDR3. Each record gives: V gene, clone size, D gene, J gene, CDR3 DNA, CDR3 protein. D genes are given only for firm matches. Some rows have no size entry. The others give once, few or many, or a class for an expanded clone.

>TRBV18|once|-|TRBJ2-1
TGTGCCAGCTCACTAGCTTCAAGCTCCTACAATGAGCAGTTCTTC
CASSLASSSYNEQFF
>TRBV13|-|TRBD2|TRBJ2-7
TGTGCCAGCAGCTTAGGAACTAGCGGGAACGACGAGCAGTACTTC
CASSLGTSGNDEQYF
>TRBV2|-|-|TRBJ2-7
TGTGCAAGTGGGCGGACCTACGAGCAGTACTTC
CASGRTYEQYF
>TRBV4-1|-|TRBD2|TRBJ2-3
TGCGCCAGCAGCCAAGCCAGACTAGCGGGAGCGAGCACAGATACGCAGTATTTT
CASSQARLAGASTDTQYF
>TRBV20-1|-|-|TRBJ2-3
TGCAGTGCTAGATCGCCAGATACGCAGTATTTT
CSARSPDTQYF
>TRBV5-6|-|-|TRBJ2-7
TGTGCCAGCAGCTTGTTCGCAGTACGGGGAGGGGGCTTCTACGAGCAGTACTTC
CASSLFAVRGGGFYEQYF
>TRBV5-4|-|-|TRBJ1-2
TGTGCCAGCAGCTTGGCCACAGGGAATGGCTACACCTTC
CASSLATGNGYTF
>TRBV19|-|-|TRBJ2-1
TGTGCCAGTAGTATAAGTAGGAACAATGAGCAGTTCTTC
CASSISRNNEQFF
>TRBV28|-|-|TRBJ2-7
TGTGCCAGCAGTCCCAAACCCTTCCTTGACGAGCAGTACTTC
CASSPKPFLDEQYF
>TRBV13|-|-|TRBJ2-7
TGTGCCAGCAGCCTCGGACTTTCCTCCTACGAGCAGTACTTC
CASSLGLSSYEQYF
>TRBV5-1|-|-|TRBJ2-2
TGCGCCAGCAGCCCTGTGGCGGACGGGGAGCTGTTTTTT
CASSPVADGELFF
>TRBV28|few|-|TRBJ2-7
TGTGCCAGCAGTTTTTGGGGGGAGCAGTACTTC
CASSFWGEQYF
>TRBV19|-|-|TRBJ1-2
TGTGCCAGTAGCACCATTGATTCTCCTCTGGGCGGCTACACCTTC
CASSTIDSPLGGYTF
>TRBV6-5|-|-|TRBJ1-1
TGTGCCAGCAGCCGGGCCGACCTGAACACTGAAGCTTTCTTT
CASSRADLNTEAFF
>TRBV5-1|-|TRBD2|TRBJ2-1
TGCGCCAGCAGAACCGGGACTAGCGTCAACAATGAGCAGTTCTTC
CASRTGTSVNNEQFF
>TRBV27|-|TRBD1|TRBJ1-2
TGTGCCAGCAGTTTATTGAGTACAGGGGGCGTTGGCTATGGCTACACCTTC
CASSLLSTGGVGYGYTF
>TRBV29-1|-|-|TRBJ2-4
TGCAGCGTTGAGGGGGACACTGCTGATAAAAACATTCAGTACTTC
CSVEGDTADKNIQYF
>TRBV4-1|-|-|TRBJ2-6
TGCGCCAGCAGCCTAACTAGCTCCGGGGCCAACGTCCTGACTTTC
CASSLTSSGANVLTF
>TRBV28|-|-|TRBJ2-7
TGTGCCAGCTCATCGGCGGGCGGGCCAAACTACGAGCAGTACTTC
CASSSAGGPNYEQYF